The T cell receptor (beta chain) under discussion was sequenced for a study of T cell changes during pregnancy in multiple sclerosis. TCRdb's table, derived via immunoSEQ multiplex PCR, lists solely in-frame clones and lacks some. The sample lists around 42,000 clones; around 90% were seen once. The germline CDR1 and CDR2 sequences are MNHEY and SVGAGI. Germline trimming cut 2 bases from V and 10 bases from J; bases unmatched to any gene: 3. This CDR3 region has 14 residues. The source material was CD4+ T cells from peripheral blood mononuclear cells, sampled before pregnancy. The chain links TRBV6-5 to TRBJ1-6; TRBD1 aligns across 9 bases. The source of this sequence is a female donor with multiple sclerosis, enrolled in a pregnancy study. CDR3 region: CASSYNRGPSPLHF. CDR3 DNA sequence: TGTGCCAGCAGTTACAACAGGGGGCCGTCACCCCTCCACTTT.